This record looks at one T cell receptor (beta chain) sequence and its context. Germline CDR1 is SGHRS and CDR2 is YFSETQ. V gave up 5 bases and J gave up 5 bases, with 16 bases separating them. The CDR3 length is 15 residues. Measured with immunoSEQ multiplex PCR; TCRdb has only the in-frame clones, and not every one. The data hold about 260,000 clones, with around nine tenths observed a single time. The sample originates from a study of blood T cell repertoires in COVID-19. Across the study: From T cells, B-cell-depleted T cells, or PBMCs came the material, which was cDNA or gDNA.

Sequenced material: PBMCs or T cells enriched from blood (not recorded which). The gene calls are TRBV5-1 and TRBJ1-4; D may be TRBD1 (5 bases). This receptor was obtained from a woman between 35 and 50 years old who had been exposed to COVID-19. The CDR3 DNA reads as TGCGCCAGCAGTCTGACCTCTGGGGGGAATGAAAAACTGTTTTTT. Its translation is CASSLTSGGNEKLFF.